This T cell receptor (beta chain) was identified in a study of blood T cell repertoires in COVID-19 (dated by TCRdb to 2018 to 2021). About the study as a whole: Collaborator samples came from the United States, Italy and Spain and covered acute and convalescent phases of COVID-19. The material from the prospective study consisted of cDNA or gDNA derived from T cells, B-cell-depleted T cells, or PBMCs. Deeply sampled blood TCRbeta repertoires from subjects exposed to, actively infected with, or recovered from COVID-19 were included in the dataset. A freely available public database, intended as a resource for researchers studying the immune response to SARS-CoV-2, is where the repertoires were released. Samples were obtained from the ongoing ImmuneRACE study (first 160 participants) and from some 1,200 subjects provided by 6 global collaborators. Sample metadata almost always included a de-identified subject ID, COVID-19 status, age in years and sex. Where available, HLA class I and class II types were obtained from metadata supplied by the sample provider rather than from assay-based typing.

Whole blood was collected in K2EDTA tubes by collaborating institutions according to the institutions' own protocols. For TCRbeta analysis, collaborators shipped samples as frozen whole blood, isolated PBMCs, or DNA extracted from either of those sample types. Results and caveats for the whole study, not just this receptor: The quantity of clinical and demographic metadata differed by source and by participant and was supplied without curation.

TCRbeta CDR3 regions were amplified from genomic DNA using the immunoSEQ Assay, a bias-controlled multiplex PCR. Regarding the original processing steps: Nucleated cell counts per sample were estimated from amplification of reference gene primers within the assay. To quantify the absolute abundance of each unique TCRbeta CDR3 rearrangement, sequence reads were collapsed and filtered. For each sample, productive Simpson clonality was calculated as the square root of Simpson's diversity index across productive rearrangements. TCRdb's version of the immuneACCESS table is confined to in-frame rearrangements and falls short of the full clone set. An unresolved V gene accounts for under half of the shortfall where checked; the remainder is of unknown origin. For V, J and clone size, that table is used; D and trimming come from the DNA. In all, the sample holds tens of thousands of clones, and around 90% of those were seen once. The top ten constitute 25% to 35% of the sample.

The CDR3 runs 10 amino acids, cysteine and phenylalanine included. Left in the record is the CDR3 DNA by itself, 30 bases read in frame from the first base. CDR1 and CDR2 were assigned from the germline V gene as SQVTM and ANQGSEA. The junction carries 8 bases between V and J, which are trimmed by 7 bases and 4 bases respectively. Worth noting for this clone: Its antigen remains undetermined. Base quality data are lacking; no much larger clone is found one base away.

Recombination joined TRBV29-1 with TRBJ2-7, with an unclear D gene assignment. Sequenced input: peripheral blood. This clonotype was sampled from a man over 45 with acute or convalescent COVID-19. The CDR3 loop reads CSALRYEQYF. The DNA sequence reads TGCAGCGCACTCCGTTACGAGCAGTACTTC.